These 27 T cell receptor beta chains were all obtained from the same sample, sequenced in a study of blood T cells in healthy people across ages. Next came a second PCR, run for about 7 to 11 cycles, which used a sample-barcoded 5' primer along with a J-beta primer mix. Via MiXCR, TCRdb re-called the 5' RACE reads, giving one row per CDR3 protein. The sample holds more than 450,000 distinct CDR3 sequences, over 25% seen once. These data also formed part of another study, on T cells of mothers and their children.

The sequenced sample consisted of blood. Receptors originate from a boy under 10 years old in good health.

The V call is TRBV10-3, the J call TRBJ2-2; the D is unclear. Trimming pared 8 bases from V and 0 bases from J, leaving 7 bases between. This CDR3 region has 13 residues. Germline-derived CDR1 and CDR2 are ENHRY and SYGVKD. The CDR3 is CAIWSANTGELFF. The CDR3 DNA reads TGTGCCATCTGGAGCGCGAACACCGGGGAGCTGTTTTTT.

This clonotype was found a few times. The V gene is TRBV18, the J gene TRBJ1-3; D gene ambiguous. CDR3 length: 16 amino acids. In germline, CDR1 is KGHSH, CDR2 LQKENI. V lost 0 bases to trimming and J lost 0 bases, with 9 bases between them. The CDR3 reads CASSPPVGSSGNTIYF. Here the CDR3 DNA reads TGTGCCAGCTCACCACCAGTCGGGAGCTCTGGAAACACCATATATTTT.

This clonotype came up a few times. The chain couples TRBV2 to TRBJ2-2, with a possible D match to TRBD1 (5 bases). Deletions cut 6 bases from V and 0 bases from J, with 8 bases between. In germline, CDR1 is SNHLY, CDR2 FYNNEI. There are 14 residues in the CDR3. In DNA, the CDR3 is TGTGCCAGCAGGGGGCTAGCGAACACCGGGGAGCTGTTTTTT. It encodes CASRGLANTGELFF.

This clonotype was seen more than once but under ten times. The gene calls are TRBV20-1 and TRBJ2-5; TRBD2 matches 10 bases. The germline V gene encodes CDR1 DFQATT and CDR2 SNEGSKA (reference sequence). The V and J ends lost 6 bases and 4 bases, in that order; junction bases with no gene match: 17. CDR3 length equals 17 residues. The CDR3 loop reads CSATETSGDWGGETQYF. DNA for the CDR3: TGCAGTGCCACGGAAACTAGCGGGGATTGGGGGGGAGAGACCCAGTACTTC.

This chain joins TRBV14 and TRBJ2-7; TRBD2 agrees at 11 bases. Germline-derived CDR1 and CDR2 are SGHDN and FVKESK. V was pared by 2 bases and J by 5 bases, with 2 bases of the junction left unmatched. The CDR3 contains 14 residues. This CDR3 is CASSQPGLADEQYF. The CDR3 DNA is TGTGCCAGCAGCCAACCGGGACTAGCGGACGAGCAGTACTTC.

The DNA for the CDR3 is TGTGCCAGTCGGACTAGCGGGAGGTACGAGCAGTACTTC. This codes for CASRTSGRYEQYF. V is TRBV19 and J is TRBJ2-7; TRBD2 matches 14 bases. V lost 8 bases to trimming and J lost 4 bases; unmatched junction nucleotides: 1. Germline assignment: CDR1 LNHDA and CDR2 SQIVND (reference sequence). The CDR3 runs 13 residues.

The V call is TRBV4-1, the J call TRBJ2-1; 12 bases align to TRBD1. CDR1 is MGHRA and CDR2 is YSYEKL in the germline V gene. V was pared by 1 base and J by 8 bases, with 3 bases of the junction left unmatched. This CDR3 has 15 residues. The CDR3 region has the DNA TGCGCCAGCAGCCAAGGGGACAGGGGGCAGGATGAGCAGTTCTTC. Encoded protein: CASSQGDRGQDEQFF.

The chain uses TRBV29-1 and TRBJ2-5, with D hard to call. Trimming pared 3 bases from V and 5 bases from J, leaving 10 bases between. Looked up from germline, CDR1 is SQVTM and CDR2 is ANQGSEA. The CDR3 extends over 12 amino acids. For the CDR3, the DNA is TGCAGCGTTGACCCTTTTCGGGAGACCCAGTACTTC. Encoded protein: CSVDPFRETQYF. The full variable domain, completed using reference TRBV29-1 and TRBJ2-5, is SAVISQKPSRDICQRGTSLTIQCQVDSQVTMMFWYRQQPGQSLTLIATANQGSEATYESGFVIDKFPISRPNLTFSTLTVSNMSPEDSSIYLCSVDPFRETQYFGPGTRLLVL.

The chain couples TRBV12-3 or TRBV12-4 to TRBJ2-7, with TRBD1 identical over 7 bases. The CDR3 spans 13 residues. Losses at the gene ends were 7 bases for V and 6 bases for J; bases not matched to a gene: 9. CDR3 residues: CASNWGQTSEQYF. CDR3 in DNA: TGTGCCAGCAACTGGGGACAGACTTCCGAGCAGTACTTC.

This clonotype appeared a few times. J is TRBJ2-7 and V is TRBV4-1; possibly TRBD2 for D (5 bases). TRBJ2-1 matches the DNA end more closely, so the J call is doubtful. Germline loops: CDR1 MGHRA, CDR2 YSYEKL. CDR3 size: 17 residues. As DNA, the CDR3 is TGCGCCAGCAGCCCGCAAAATCCGGGCCCATCGGGGTATGAGCAGTTCTTC. As protein: CASSPQNPGPSGYEQFF.

This clonotype was observed a handful of times. This chain connects TRBV7-9 to TRBJ2-1; 8 bases map to TRBD1. V trimming: 4 bases; J trimming: 4 bases; junction bases outside the gene matches: 6. The length of the CDR3 is 15 residues. Per germline, CDR1 SEHNR and CDR2 FQNEAQ (reference sequence). The CDR3 reads CASSSGQGQYNEQFF. Here the CDR3 DNA reads TGTGCCAGCAGCTCCGGACAGGGTCAATACAATGAGCAGTTCTTC.

This chain links TRBV10-3 with TRBJ1-5; tentatively, D is TRBD1 (5 bases). V gave up 6 bases and J gave up 4 bases, with 22 bases separating them. This CDR3 comprises 17 residues. Germline CDR1 reads ENHRY; CDR2 reads SYGVKD. The CDR3, as DNA: TGTGCCATCAGCCAGGGACTGGCGAGGTTAAGAAATCAGCCCCAGCATTTT. It encodes CAISQGLARLRNQPQHF.

This clonotype was seen only a few times. The V and J genes are TRBV20-1 and TRBJ2-2; no firm D call. Trimming took 0 bases from V and 3 from J, leaving 8 bases between them. Germline V gives CDR1 DFQATT, CDR2 SNEGSKA (reference sequence). The CDR3 has 14 residues. Written as DNA, the CDR3 is TGCAGTGCTAGAGACCCCAGACACACCGGGGAGCTGTTTTTT. It specifies CSARDPRHTGELFF.

This chain joins TRBV6-1 and TRBJ2-5, with a tentative D call TRBD1 (6 bases). Germline V lookup: CDR1 MNHNS, CDR2 SASEGT. The CDR3 covers 14 residues. V dropped 5 bases and J dropped 2 bases, with 12 bases sitting between them. The chain's CDR3 is CASSKQGGQETQYF. CDR3 DNA sequence: TGTGCCAGCAGTAAACAGGGCGGTCAAGAGACCCAGTACTTC.

The V gene is TRBV7-2, the J gene TRBJ1-1; no firm D call. Germline lookup yields CDR1 SGHTA and CDR2 FQGNSA. Trimming shortened V by 4 bases and J by 5 bases, and 8 bases separated the two germline ends. The CDR3 is 12 amino acids. The DNA of the CDR3 is TGTGCCAGCAGCTCTAGTTGGACTGAAGCTTTCTTT. It yields the protein CASSSSWTEAFF.

J is TRBJ1-1 and V is TRBV6-2 or TRBV6-3, with 8 bases that match TRBD1. This CDR3 is 15 amino acids long. Germline V gene lookup returns CDR1 MNHEY and CDR2 SVGEGT. The V segment lost 4 bases and the J segment 7 bases; nucleotides outside the gene matches: 11. CDR3 in amino acids: CASSWGQEGRNEAFF. CDR3 bases: TGTGCCAGCAGTTGGGGACAGGAGGGACGCAATGAAGCTTTCTTT.

This chain links TRBV29-1 with TRBJ2-5; 15 bases map to TRBD2. The CDR3 consists of 15 residues. V lost 5 bases to trimming and J lost 2 bases; unmatched junction nucleotides: 3. Germline V CDR1 and CDR2: SQVTM, ANQGSEA. The chain's CDR3 is CSVRTSGGDQETQYF. The CDR3, as DNA: TGCAGCGTTCGGACTAGCGGGGGGGATCAAGAGACCCAGTACTTC.

The chain is built from TRBV20-1 and TRBJ2-1, with D possibly matching TRBD1 (5 bases). This CDR3 comprises 14 residues. Germline V gene data show CDR1 as DFQATT and CDR2 as SNEGSKA (reference sequence). V was trimmed by 4 bases and J by 3 bases, leaving 13 bases between them. The CDR3 bases are TGCAGTGCTAAGGGGCCTCCGAGCTACAATGAGCAGTTCTTC. It specifies CSAKGPPSYNEQFF.

The chain couples TRBV7-9 to TRBJ1-1, with 9 bases matching TRBD1. J gave up 1 base and V 7 bases, and 7 bases lay outside the gene matches. This CDR3 contains 15 residues. Per the germline V gene, CDR1 is SEHNR and CDR2 is FQNEAQ (reference sequence). The CDR3 is CASNLPDRGNTEAFF. As DNA, the CDR3 is TGTGCCAGCAACCTCCCGGACAGGGGGAACACTGAAGCTTTCTTT.

This clonotype was detected only a few times. The chain is built from TRBV6-2 or TRBV6-3 and TRBJ2-2; TRBD1 is a possible D gene (6 bases). The CDR3 covers 16 residues. Germline V lookup: CDR1 MNHEY, CDR2 SVGEGT. V lost 5 bases and J 2 bases, leaving 15 bases between the germline ends. CDR3 residues: CASSRLWTENTGELFF. Written as DNA, the CDR3 is TGTGCCAGCAGTCGCCTCTGGACAGAAAACACCGGGGAGCTGTTTTTT.

This chain links TRBV7-9 with TRBJ2-3, with TRBD2 as a possible D gene (6 bases). CDR1 is SEHNR, CDR2 FQNEAQ, per germline (reference sequence). Deletions cut 5 bases from V and 2 bases from J, with 17 bases between. The CDR3 is made up of 16 amino acids. In nucleotides, the CDR3 is TGTGCCAGCAGCCCGCGGAGGAGCGGGTACACAGATACGCAGTATTTT. Translated: CASSPRRSGYTDTQYF.

This clonotype was observed a handful of times. The V gene is TRBV4-2, the J gene TRBJ1-2; D is undetermined. Germline V gene sequence: CDR1 LGHNA, CDR2 YNFKEQ. V was pared by 4 bases and J by 2 bases, with 11 bases between. This CDR3 region has 14 residues. CDR3 bases: TGTGCCAGCAGCCCATCAGAGGGCAACTATGGCTACACCTTC. It is translated as CASSPSEGNYGYTF.

This chain links TRBV5-1 with TRBJ1-2; no clear D. Germline lookup yields CDR1 SGHRS and CDR2 YFSETQ. V lost 0 bases, J lost 2 bases, and 8 bases lay in between. This CDR3 comprises 14 residues. In DNA form, the CDR3 reads TGCGCCAGCAGCTTGGCCGTCGGGAACTATGGCTACACCTTC. Its protein is CASSLAVGNYGYTF.

V gene TRBV3-1 combines with J gene TRBJ2-7; 7 positions match TRBD2. The germline V gene has CDR1 LGHDT and CDR2 YNNKEL (reference sequence). V dropped 3 bases and J dropped 0; count of bases not matched to a gene: 5. The CDR3 is 15 amino acids. The DNA of the CDR3 is TGTGCCAGCAGCCAGGGCAGGACTAGCTCCTACGAGCAGTACTTC. Residues: CASSQGRTSSYEQYF.

The chain employs TRBV5-1 and TRBJ1-1; D not resolved. Per germline, CDR1 SGHRS and CDR2 YFSETQ. V lost 4 bases to trimming and J lost 3 bases, with 13 bases between them. This CDR3 spans 14 amino acids. The DNA for the CDR3 is TGCGCCAGCAGCCACGGGGATCGGGACACTGAAGCTTTCTTT. As protein: CASSHGDRDTEAFF.

The V gene is TRBV30, the J gene TRBJ2-5; D remains unclear. With the DNA end fitting TRBJ2-7 better, the J assignment may be wrong. CDR1 GTSNPN and CDR2 SVGIG come from the germline V gene (reference sequence). This CDR3 contains 11 residues. In nucleotides, the CDR3 is TGTGCCTGGAAGGATACCTACGAGCAGTACTTC. It codes for CAWKDTYEQYF.

Remarks on this clonotype: At one end, the junction sequence differs from germline, possibly due to a read error. The chain couples TRBV4-1 to TRBJ2-1, with 9 bases matching TRBD2. CDR3 length equals 14 residues. Germline CDR1 MGHRA, CDR2 YSYEKL. CDR3 sequence (DNA): TGCGCCAGCAGCCAAGCCGACTTTAGCGGGAGACGGATCTTC. It codes for CASSQADFSGRRIF.